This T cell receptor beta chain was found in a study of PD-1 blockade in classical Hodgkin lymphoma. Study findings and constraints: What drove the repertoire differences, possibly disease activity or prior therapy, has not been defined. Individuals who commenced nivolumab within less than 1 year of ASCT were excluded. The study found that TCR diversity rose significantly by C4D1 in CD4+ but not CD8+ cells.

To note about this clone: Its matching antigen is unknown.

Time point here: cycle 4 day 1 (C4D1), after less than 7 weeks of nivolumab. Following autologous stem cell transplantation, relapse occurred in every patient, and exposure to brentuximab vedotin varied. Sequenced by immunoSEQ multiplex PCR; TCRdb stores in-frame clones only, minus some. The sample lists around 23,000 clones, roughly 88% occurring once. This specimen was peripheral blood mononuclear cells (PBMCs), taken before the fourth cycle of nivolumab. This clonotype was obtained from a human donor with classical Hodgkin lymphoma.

The CDR3 DNA is TGTGCCAGCAGCTTCGGGACTAGCGGGAGTACAGATACGCAGTATTTT. Its translation is CASSFGTSGSTDTQYF. This chain connects TRBV11-3 to TRBJ2-3; 14 nucleotides line up with TRBD2. Trimming removed 3 bases from V and 3 bases from J; junction bases left unmatched: 2. The CDR3 loop spans 16 amino acids. Germline V gene lookup returns CDR1 SGHNT and CDR2 YENEEA. Using reference TRBV11-3 and TRBJ2-3 for the parts outside the CDR3, the full variable domain is EAGVVQSPRYKIIEKKQPVAFWCNPISGHNTLYWYLQNLGQGPELLIRYENEEAVDDSQLPKDRFSAERLKGVDSTLKIQPAELGDSAVYLCASSFGTSGSTDTQYFGPGTRLTVL.